The next 30 T cell receptor beta chains were all read from a single sample in a study of cytomegalovirus exposure and HLA in healthy donors (dated 2017 in TCRdb). Library creation used the immunoSEQ multiplex PCR assay. Held by TCRdb, this immuneACCESS table contains in-frame sequences only and omits some clones. Under half of the omission traces to an unresolved V gene where checked; the cause of the rest is unknown. This sample has more than 95,000 clones in its table, and around 88% of those were observed once. The ten largest clones capture 1.5% to 2% of the sample. The sample consisted of PBMCs. All receptors come from a man aged 18-30 years in good health and CMV-seronegative.

The chain combines TRBV7-9 with TRBJ1-2, with D unresolved. V shed 5 bases and J shed 7 bases, with 14 bases lying between them. This CDR3 has 13 residues. Germline V CDR1 and CDR2: SEHNR, FQNEAQ (reference sequence). CDR3 DNA sequence: TGTGCCAGCAGCCGTAACACCGCGGGTGGCTACACCTTC. This translates into CASSRNTAGGYTF. Looking up the rest from reference TRBV7-9 and TRBJ1-2 gives the full variable domain: DTGVSQNPRHKITKRGQNVTFRCDPISEHNRLYWYRQTLGQGPEFLTYFQNEAQLEKSRLLSDRFSAERPKGSFSTLEIQRTEQGDSAMYLCASSRNTAGGYTFGSGTRLTVV.

The chain has TRBV5-1 and TRBJ2-5; 7 bases line up with TRBD1. CDR3 size: 15 residues. Losses at the gene ends were 0 bases for V and 4 bases for J; bases not matched to a gene: 6. Germline loops: CDR1 SGHRS, CDR2 YFSETQ. This chain's CDR3 is CASSLGDRDLETQYF. CDR3 sequence (DNA): TGCGCCAGCAGCTTGGGAGACAGGGATCTAGAGACCCAGTACTTC.

This chain links TRBV7-2 with TRBJ1-1; no reliable D call. Looked up from germline, CDR1 is SGHTA and CDR2 is FQGNSA. The CDR3 loop spans 14 amino acids. V dropped 3 bases and J dropped 2 bases, with 10 bases sitting between them. DNA of the CDR3: TGTGCCAGCAGCTTTCCGGAGAGAAACACTGAAGCTTTCTTT. Translated: CASSFPERNTEAFF.

The CDR3 here is CASSLLWEADTEAFF. Here the CDR3 DNA reads TGTGCCAGTAGCCTCCTATGGGAGGCGGACACTGAAGCTTTCTTT. The gene calls are TRBV19 and TRBJ1-1; D is uncertain. CDR3 size: 15 residues. Looked up from germline, CDR1 is LNHDA and CDR2 is SQIVND (reference sequence). V was pared by 6 bases and J by 3 bases, with 17 bases between.

The chain couples TRBV11-2 to TRBJ2-1, with 10 bases fitting TRBD1. V trimming: 2 bases; J trimming: 7 bases; junction bases outside the gene matches: 5. The CDR3 consists of 15 residues. The germline CDR1 and CDR2 sequences are SGHAT and FQNNGV. The CDR3, as DNA: TGTGCCAGCAGCTTATACGGGACAGGGGTAAATGAGCAGTTCTTC. Encoded protein: CASSLYGTGVNEQFF.

This chain connects TRBV28 to TRBJ1-4; D may be TRBD1 (6 bases). The germline V gene has CDR1 MDHEN and CDR2 SYDVKM. With 10 bases removed from V and 7 bases from J, the gap between germline ends came to 16 bases. CDR3 size: 13 residues. CDR3 in amino acids: CAITGTTREKLFF. DNA of the CDR3: TGTGCCATAACCGGGACAACGCGTGAAAAACTGTTTTTT.

The CDR3 protein is CASSSGRGGTDTQYF. DNA of the CDR3: TGTGCCAGCAGTTCCGGGCGGGGGGGCACAGATACGCAGTATTTT. This chain joins TRBV28 and TRBJ2-3; 8 nucleotides agree with TRBD2. Germline V gene lookup returns CDR1 MDHEN and CDR2 SYDVKM. The junction had 4 bases not matched to a gene; V was cut back by 4 bases and J by 1 base. The CDR3 totals 15 residues.

This chain links TRBV5-1 with TRBJ2-7, with D possibly matching TRBD1 (7 bases). From germline, CDR1 is SGHRS and CDR2 YFSETQ. The V gene lost 5 bases and the J gene lost 3 bases, with 15 bases spanning the gap. The CDR3 extends over 14 amino acids. CDR3 sequence: CASSLRQGGYEQYF. CDR3 coding DNA: TGCGCCAGCAGTCTCCGACAGGGAGGCTACGAGCAGTACTTC.

The V call is TRBV7-8, the J call TRBJ2-3; weak D call: TRBD2 (5 bases). The length of the CDR3 is 14 residues. Deletions cut 5 bases from V and 2 bases from J, with 11 bases between. CDR1 SGHVS and CDR2 FQNEAQ come from the germline V gene. The CDR3 is CASSLGGNTDTQYF. For the CDR3, the DNA is TGTGCCAGCAGCCTTGGAGGAAACACAGATACGCAGTATTTT.

This clone showed up just once. The chain joins TRBV9 to TRBJ1-2; 7 bases agree with TRBD1. Germline-derived CDR1 and CDR2 are SGDLS and YYNGEE. This CDR3 region has 13 residues. Trimming cost V 3 bases and J 8 bases; bases outside gene matches: 7. CDR3 protein: CASSATGAWGYTF. Written as DNA, the CDR3 is TGTGCCAGCAGCGCCACAGGGGCGTGGGGCTACACCTTC.

J is TRBJ1-2 and V is TRBV6-1, with 12 bases lining up with TRBD1. Trimming removed 6 bases from V and 7 bases from J; junction bases left unmatched: 6. The V gene's germline CDR1 is MNHNS and CDR2 SASEGT. This CDR3 spans 14 amino acids. DNA of the CDR3: TGTGCCAGCAGCGGGACAGGGGGCGTCGGTGGCTACACCTTC. This gives the protein CASSGTGGVGGYTF.

This chain connects TRBV4-2 to TRBJ2-7; 13 bases are a match to TRBD2. The ends lost 4 bases at V and 3 bases at J; junction bases unmatched: 12. CDR3 length: 18 residues. The germline V gene has CDR1 LGHNA and CDR2 YNFKEQ. CDR3 in DNA: TGTGCCAGCAGCCCAAGCGGACTAGCGGGAGTTCTGAACTACGAGCAGTACTTC. Encoded protein: CASSPSGLAGVLNYEQYF.

The chain carries TRBV27 and TRBJ2-7; 9 nucleotides agree with TRBD2. V shed 6 bases, J shed 3 bases, and the junction held 6 bases outside the gene matches. Germline-derived CDR1 and CDR2 are MNHEY and SMNVEV (reference sequence). The CDR3 loop spans 14 amino acids. The CDR3 nucleotides are TGTGCCAGCAGAACGTGGACTAGCGACTACGAGCAGTACTTC. Encoded protein: CASRTWTSDYEQYF.

This chain connects TRBV5-1 to TRBJ2-7; unclear D gene. Germline values: CDR1 SGHRS, CDR2 YFSETQ. The CDR3 totals 15 residues. V dropped 0 bases and J dropped 0 bases, with 10 bases sitting between them. CDR3 region: CASSLVVSSSYEQYF. The CDR3 nucleotides are TGCGCCAGCAGCTTGGTAGTAAGTAGCTCCTACGAGCAGTACTTC.

The rearrangement joins TRBV5-6 to TRBJ2-2; possibly TRBD1 for D (5 bases). Germline-derived CDR1 and CDR2 are SGHDT and YYEEEE. This CDR3 is built from 16 residues. V was trimmed by 2 bases and J by 7 bases, leaving 18 bases between them. The CDR3 nucleotides are TGTGCCAGCAGCTTAGGGGTTTCCCCTAACCTCGGGGAGCTGTTTTTT. Residues: CASSLGVSPNLGELFF.

DNA for the CDR3: TGTGCCAGCAGTTTAGGGGCCAGACGAGGAGGGGAGCAGTACTTC. Translation gives CASSLGARRGGEQYF. V gene TRBV28 combines with J gene TRBJ2-7; perhaps TRBD2 as D (6 bases). V shed 2 bases and J shed 7 bases, with 18 bases lying between them. This CDR3 comprises 15 residues. Per the germline V gene, CDR1 is MDHEN and CDR2 is SYDVKM.

The chain carries TRBV7-6 and TRBJ1-5; perhaps TRBD1 as D (6 bases). Trimming shortened V by 0 bases and J by 5 bases, and 14 bases separated the two germline ends. The CDR3 totals 16 residues. Germline lookup yields CDR1 SGHVS and CDR2 FNYEAQ. The CDR3 bases are TGTGCCAGCAGCTTAGCGGGGGCACGCGGTGATCAGCCCCAGCATTTT. Its protein product is CASSLAGARGDQPQHF.

The chain uses TRBV6-4 and TRBJ2-2, with 11 bases identical to TRBD2. Germline CDR1 MRHNA, CDR2 SNTAGT. V trimming: 5 bases; J trimming: 3 bases; junction bases outside the gene matches: 2. The CDR3 is made up of 15 amino acids. The CDR3 here is CASSLLAGDTGELFF. For the CDR3, the DNA is TGTGCCAGCAGTTTACTAGCGGGAGACACCGGGGAGCTGTTTTTT.

The rearrangement uses TRBV4-1 and TRBJ1-4, with 9 bases lining up with TRBD1. V trimming: 1 base; J trimming: 8 bases; junction bases outside the gene matches: 2. The CDR3 totals 14 residues. Looked up from germline, CDR1 is MGHRA and CDR2 is YSYEKL. CDR3 DNA: TGCGCCAGCAGCCAAGTGGGGACAGGGGAAAAACTGTTTTTT. Its protein product is CASSQVGTGEKLFF.

The V and J genes are TRBV29-1 and TRBJ2-2; D is ambiguous. This CDR3 region has 15 residues. From germline, CDR1 is SQVTM and CDR2 ANQGSEA. V lost 6 bases, J lost 3 bases, and 17 bases lay in between. CDR3 protein: CSVAVRSVDTGELFF. The CDR3 DNA sequence: TGCAGCGTGGCTGTAAGGAGCGTGGACACCGGGGAGCTGTTTTTT.

This sequence joins TRBV30 and TRBJ2-3; perhaps TRBD2 as D (6 bases). V lost 3 bases and J 2 bases, leaving 12 bases between the germline ends. The V gene's germline CDR1 is GTSNPN and CDR2 SVGIG (reference sequence). The CDR3 extends over 14 amino acids. In DNA form, the CDR3 reads TGTGCCTGGAGCCAGGACTACCTCACAGATACGCAGTATTTT. Protein: CAWSQDYLTDTQYF.

This clone was seen only a few times. The V and J genes are TRBV6-5 and TRBJ1-1; D remains ambiguous. The CDR3 spans 16 residues. V shed 0 bases and J shed 5 bases, with 16 bases lying between them. The V gene's germline CDR1 is MNHEY and CDR2 SVGAGI. CDR3 sequence reads: CASSYSSSGSSTEAFF. The CDR3, as DNA: TGTGCCAGCAGTTACTCGAGTAGCGGCTCCTCGACTGAAGCTTTCTTT.

V is TRBV2 and J is TRBJ1-2; 11 bases fit TRBD1. The V gene end was trimmed by 7 bases and the J gene end by 8 bases; junction bases not matched to a gene: 6. Looked up from germline, CDR1 is SNHLY and CDR2 is FYNNEI. The CDR3 runs to 13 residues. The DNA for the CDR3 is TGTGCCAGCAACCGGGACAGGGGGGAAGGCTACACCTTC. It translates to CASNRDRGEGYTF.

The chain links TRBV27 to TRBJ1-2; 9 nucleotides match TRBD1. The CDR3 contains 15 residues. Germline-derived CDR1 and CDR2 are MNHEY and SMNVEV (reference sequence). V dropped 5 bases and J dropped 4; count of bases not matched to a gene: 8. In DNA form, the CDR3 reads TGTGCCAGCAGTGGGGACAGGGTGCATATCTATGGCTACACCTTC. Amino acids: CASSGDRVHIYGYTF.

V usage is TRBV7-8 and J usage is TRBJ2-7; 8 positions agree with TRBD1. This CDR3 spans 17 amino acids. Losses at the gene ends were 2 bases for V and 3 bases for J; bases not matched to a gene: 12. CDR1 is SGHVS and CDR2 is FQNEAQ in the germline V gene. The CDR3, as DNA: TGTGCCAGCAGCTTAAATACGGACAGGGTAATGCACTACGAGCAGTACTTC. This codes for CASSLNTDRVMHYEQYF. Based on the CDR3 plus reference TRBV7-8 and TRBJ2-7, the full variable domain is GAGVSQSPRYKVAKRGQDVALRCDPISGHVSLFWYQQALGQGPEFLTYFQNEAQLDKSGLPSDRFFAERPEGSVSTLKIQRTQQEDSAVYLCASSLNTDRVMHYEQYFGPGTRLTVT.

The count of this clone is one. This chain uses TRBV30 with TRBJ2-7; TRBD2 matches at 8 bases. Germline V gene sequence: CDR1 GTSNPN, CDR2 SVGIG (reference sequence). The trim removed 5 bases at V and 6 bases at J, leaving 9 bases unmatched. The CDR3 is 13 residues long. CDR3 sequence (DNA): TGTGCCTGGGCCGGGACTAGTCTTCTCGAGCAGTACTTC. It codes for CAWAGTSLLEQYF.

The J gene is TRBJ2-7, the V gene TRBV7-6; D perhaps matches TRBD2 (6 bases). Germline assignment: CDR1 SGHVS and CDR2 FNYEAQ. Trimming stripped 0 bases from V and 5 bases from J, with 8 bases between. The CDR3 is 13 amino acids. The CDR3, as DNA: TGTGCCAGCAGCTTAGCCGGGGGAGACGAGCAGTACTTC. This translates into CASSLAGGDEQYF.

V is TRBV2 and J is TRBJ1-5, with TRBD1 identical over 7 bases. The CDR3 runs to 16 residues. Trimming cost V 6 bases and J 2 bases; bases outside gene matches: 10. Per the germline V gene, CDR1 is SNHLY and CDR2 is FYNNEI. CDR3 region: CASSPRPGTGNQPQHF. The CDR3 nucleotides are TGTGCCAGCAGCCCAAGACCCGGGACAGGCAATCAGCCCCAGCATTTT. Based on the CDR3 plus reference TRBV2 and TRBJ1-5, the full variable domain is EPEVTQTPSHQVTQMGQEVILRCVPISNHLYFYWYRQILGQKVEFLVSFYNNEISEKSEIFDDQFSVERPDGSNFTLKIRSTKLEDSAMYFCASSPRPGTGNQPQHFGDGTRLSIL.

The V gene is TRBV4-1, the J gene TRBJ1-1; 10 bases align to TRBD1. CDR3 size: 17 residues. V shed 1 base and J 0 bases; nucleotides not matched to a gene: 5. Germline loops: CDR1 MGHRA, CDR2 YSYEKL. CDR3 DNA: TGCGCCAGCAGCCAAGTTGGGACAGGGGCCTTGAACACTGAAGCTTTCTTT. Translation gives CASSQVGTGALNTEAFF.

This CDR3 reads CASSLASGYEQYF. CDR3 coding DNA: TGCGCCAGCAGCTTGGCCTCGGGTTACGAGCAGTACTTC. The J gene is TRBJ2-7, the V gene TRBV5-1, with D unclear. The CDR3 is 13 residues long. With 0 bases removed from V and 4 bases from J, the gap between germline ends came to 8 bases. CDR1 and CDR2 from the germline V gene are SGHRS and YFSETQ.